The rows below give T cell receptor beta chains drawn from one sample of a study of shared clonotypes between healthy human individuals. Method: immunoSEQ multiplex PCR; TCRdb's copy keeps in-frame clones and lacks some. The data hold over 2 million clones, with roughly 94% observed a single time. Sequencing was carried out using naive CD4+ T cells sorted from blood. Source of these receptors: a young man in good health. Each CDR3 is given with its conserved first and last residue. The order of the fields is V gene, CDR3 length, clone size, J gene, D gene, CDR3 DNA, CDR3 protein. D genes are given only for firm matches. Expanded clones are given a class, and other clones once, few, many or no size at all.

V gene: TRBV28
CDR3 length: 15
clone size: NA
J gene: TRBJ2-1
D gene: TRBD1
CDR3 DNA: TGTGCCAGCACCGGAACACCGGGACAGTACAATGAGCAGTTCTTC
CDR3 protein: CASTGTPGQYNEQFF

V gene: TRBV19
CDR3 length: 14
clone size: NA
J gene: TRBJ1-1
D gene: NA
CDR3 DNA: TGTGCCAGTAGGAACAGGGAAGGGAACACTGAAGCTTTCTTT
CDR3 protein: CASRNREGNTEAFF

V gene: TRBV2
CDR3 length: 15
clone size: NA
J gene: TRBJ1-3
D gene: NA
CDR3 DNA: TGTGCCAGCAGTCCGGAGGGGGGAACTGGAAACACCATATATTTT
CDR3 protein: CASSPEGGTGNTIYF

V gene: TRBV4-1
CDR3 length: 15
clone size: NA
J gene: TRBJ1-5
D gene: TRBD1
CDR3 DNA: TGCGCCAGCAGCCGTACCGGGACAGGGGCCTGGCCCCAGCATTTT
CDR3 protein: CASSRTGTGAWPQHF

V gene: TRBV2
CDR3 length: 15
clone size: NA
J gene: TRBJ2-2
D gene: NA
CDR3 DNA: TGTGCCAGCAGCGGGGACGGAGCGAACACCGGGGAGCTGTTTTTT
CDR3 protein: CASSGDGANTGELFF

V gene: TRBV6-1
CDR3 length: 13
clone size: NA
J gene: TRBJ2-3
D gene: NA
CDR3 DNA: TGTGCCAGCAGTTGGGCCCGGGGAGATACGCAGTATTTT
CDR3 protein: CASSWARGDTQYF

V gene: TRBV7-9
CDR3 length: 13
clone size: once
J gene: TRBJ2-5
D gene: NA
CDR3 DNA: TGTGCCAGCATCCAGGGAGAGTCGGAGACCCAGTACTTC
CDR3 protein: CASIQGESETQYF

V gene: TRBV7-2
CDR3 length: 13
clone size: NA
J gene: TRBJ1-2
D gene: TRBD1
CDR3 DNA: TGTGCCAGCAGCTCAGACAGGGGGGGTGGCTACACCTTC
CDR3 protein: CASSSDRGGGYTF

V gene: TRBV5-1
CDR3 length: 15
clone size: NA
J gene: TRBJ2-3
D gene: NA
CDR3 DNA: TGCGCCAGCAGCTTCGGGCTAGACTTCACAGATACGCAGTATTTT
CDR3 protein: CASSFGLDFTDTQYF

V gene: TRBV2
CDR3 length: 14
clone size: NA
J gene: TRBJ1-5
D gene: NA
CDR3 DNA: TGTGCCAGCACCGGGCAGGGGTGGGTTCAGCCCCAGCATTTT
CDR3 protein: CASTGQGWVQPQHF

V gene: TRBV5-4
CDR3 length: 14
clone size: NA
J gene: TRBJ2-1
D gene: NA
CDR3 DNA: TGTGCCAGCACGAACTTTCCGGTTTTGAATGAGCAGTTCTTC
CDR3 protein: CASTNFPVLNEQFF

V gene: TRBV5-6
CDR3 length: 15
clone size: NA
J gene: TRBJ1-1
D gene: NA
CDR3 DNA: TGTGCCAGCAGCTTGGGGGAACTCATGAACACTGAAGCTTTCTTT
CDR3 protein: CASSLGELMNTEAFF

V gene: TRBV7-8
CDR3 length: 13
clone size: NA
J gene: TRBJ1-5
D gene: NA
CDR3 DNA: TGTGCCAGCAGCTCCGTCGGAAATCAGCCCCAGCATTTT
CDR3 protein: CASSSVGNQPQHF

V gene: TRBV7-2
CDR3 length: 12
clone size: NA
J gene: TRBJ2-5
D gene: NA
CDR3 DNA: TGTGCCAGCAGTCCCCACCAAGAGACCCAGTACTTC
CDR3 protein: CASSPHQETQYF

V gene: TRBV15
CDR3 length: 13
clone size: NA
J gene: TRBJ2-7
D gene: NA
CDR3 DNA: TGTGCCACCAGCAGGGACTTCGCCTACGAGCAGTACTTC
CDR3 protein: CATSRDFAYEQYF

V gene: TRBV25-1
CDR3 length: 14
clone size: NA
J gene: TRBJ2-3
D gene: TRBD2
CDR3 DNA: TGTGCCAGCAGTCCCGGGGGAGGGTCAGATACGCAGTATTTT
CDR3 protein: CASSPGGGSDTQYF

V gene: TRBV19
CDR3 length: 16
clone size: NA
J gene: TRBJ2-4
D gene: TRBD2
CDR3 DNA: TGTGCCAGTAGTATCCAGACCGCTAGCGGGGTGAACATTCAGTACTTC
CDR3 protein: CASSIQTASGVNIQYF

V gene: TRBV6-1
CDR3 length: 15
clone size: NA
J gene: TRBJ1-2
D gene: TRBD1
CDR3 DNA: TGTGCCAGCAGTCCGGGACAGGGAACCCGCTATGGCTACACCTTC
CDR3 protein: CASSPGQGTRYGYTF

V gene: TRBV29-1
CDR3 length: 13
clone size: NA
J gene: TRBJ1-1
D gene: NA
CDR3 DNA: TGCAGCGTTGATGAGACTGCGAGGACTGAAGCTTTCTTT
CDR3 protein: CSVDETARTEAFF

V gene: TRBV7-6
CDR3 length: 15
clone size: NA
J gene: TRBJ1-1
D gene: TRBD1
CDR3 DNA: TGTGCCAGCAGCTTAATGGGGACAGGGGGCCTTGAAGCTTTCTTT
CDR3 protein: CASSLMGTGGLEAFF

V gene: TRBV27
CDR3 length: 13
clone size: NA
J gene: TRBJ2-2
D gene: TRBD2
CDR3 DNA: TGTGCCAGCCGGTTTAGCGGGACCGGGGAGCTGTTTTTT
CDR3 protein: CASRFSGTGELFF

V gene: TRBV5-1
CDR3 length: 14
clone size: NA
J gene: TRBJ1-6
D gene: NA
CDR3 DNA: TGCGCCAGCAGCGGCCTAATGGGGAATTCACCCCTCCACTTT
CDR3 protein: CASSGLMGNSPLHF

V gene: TRBV10-3
CDR3 length: 16
clone size: NA
J gene: TRBJ2-3
D gene: NA
CDR3 DNA: TGTGCCATCAGGATACGGGAACTGGTTGGCACAGATACGCAGTATTTT
CDR3 protein: CAIRIRELVGTDTQYF

V gene: TRBV20-1
CDR3 length: 11
clone size: NA
J gene: TRBJ1-1
D gene: NA
CDR3 DNA: TGCAGTGCTCCAGGGAACACTGAAGCTTTCTTT
CDR3 protein: CSAPGNTEAFF

V gene: TRBV6-1
CDR3 length: 18
clone size: NA
J gene: TRBJ2-3
D gene: TRBD1
CDR3 DNA: TGTGCCAGCAGTGTCGGGACAGGGGGACCGTCTAGCACAGATACGCAGTATTTT
CDR3 protein: CASSVGTGGPSSTDTQYF

V gene: TRBV6-5
CDR3 length: 14
clone size: NA
J gene: TRBJ2-7
D gene: TRBD1
CDR3 DNA: TGTGCCAGCAGTTTGACAGGGGCGGCCTACGAGCAGTACTTC
CDR3 protein: CASSLTGAAYEQYF

V gene: TRBV20-1
CDR3 length: 11
clone size: NA
J gene: TRBJ2-7
D gene: NA
CDR3 DNA: TGCAGTGCTAGAGAGGAATACGAGCAGTACTTC
CDR3 protein: CSAREEYEQYF

V gene: TRBV11-3
CDR3 length: 12
clone size: NA
J gene: TRBJ2-7
D gene: NA
CDR3 DNA: TGTGCCAGCAGCTTAAAGGGGTACGAGCAGTACTTC
CDR3 protein: CASSLKGYEQYF

V gene: TRBV27
CDR3 length: 14
clone size: NA
J gene: TRBJ2-2
D gene: NA
CDR3 DNA: TGTGCCAGCAGCCCTGACGATAGAGTCGGGGAGCTGTTTTTT
CDR3 protein: CASSPDDRVGELFF

V gene: TRBV10-1
CDR3 length: 12
clone size: NA
J gene: TRBJ1-6
D gene: NA
CDR3 DNA: TGCGCCAGCAGTGAAGGCGGGGCACCCCTCCACTTT
CDR3 protein: CASSEGGAPLHF

V gene: TRBV5-4
CDR3 length: 17
clone size: NA
J gene: TRBJ2-7
D gene: TRBD2
CDR3 DNA: TGTGCCAGCAGCCAGGGGACTAGCGGAGGTATTTTTTACGAGCAGTACTTC
CDR3 protein: CASSQGTSGGIFYEQYF

V gene: TRBV6-5
CDR3 length: 15
clone size: NA
J gene: TRBJ2-2
D gene: TRBD1
CDR3 DNA: TGTGCCAGCGGGCCGGGACAGGCTTTCTCCGGGGAGCTGTTTTTT
CDR3 protein: CASGPGQAFSGELFF

V gene: TRBV7-2
CDR3 length: 14
clone size: NA
J gene: TRBJ2-7
D gene: TRBD1
CDR3 DNA: TGTGCCAGCAGTCCACGGGGACAGACCTACGAGCAGTACTTC
CDR3 protein: CASSPRGQTYEQYF

V gene: TRBV5-1
CDR3 length: 13
clone size: NA
J gene: TRBJ2-5
D gene: NA
CDR3 DNA: TGCGCCAGCACCCCGGCTACCCAAGAGACCCAGTACTTC
CDR3 protein: CASTPATQETQYF

V gene: TRBV18
CDR3 length: 17
clone size: NA
J gene: TRBJ1-2
D gene: TRBD1
CDR3 DNA: TGTGCCAGCTCATTACCGGGACAGGGAAGATACCAATATGGCTACACCTTC
CDR3 protein: CASSLPGQGRYQYGYTF

V gene: TRBV30
CDR3 length: 13
clone size: NA
J gene: TRBJ2-7
D gene: NA
CDR3 DNA: TGTGCCTGGAGTAAGCAGGGGCGCAACGAGCAGTACTTC
CDR3 protein: CAWSKQGRNEQYF

V gene: TRBV4-2
CDR3 length: 13
clone size: once
J gene: TRBJ2-7
D gene: NA
CDR3 DNA: TGTGCCAGCAGCCAAGATTTCGGCTACGAGCAGTACTTC
CDR3 protein: CASSQDFGYEQYF

V gene: TRBV7-8
CDR3 length: 14
clone size: NA
J gene: TRBJ2-7
D gene: TRBD2
CDR3 DNA: TGTGCCAGCAGCCCTCCGGGACTAGCTCGCGAGCAGTACTTC
CDR3 protein: CASSPPGLAREQYF

V gene: TRBV9
CDR3 length: 18
clone size: NA
J gene: TRBJ2-2
D gene: NA
CDR3 DNA: TGTGCCAGCAGCCCATACGACTCGTTGGAGACTCGAGGGAGGGAGCTGTTTTTT
CDR3 protein: CASSPYDSLETRGRELFF

V gene: TRBV5-1
CDR3 length: 14
clone size: NA
J gene: TRBJ2-7
D gene: NA
CDR3 DNA: TGCGCCAGCAGCCCGGACCTCGATCGAATCGAGCAGTACTTC
CDR3 protein: CASSPDLDRIEQYF

V gene: TRBV30
CDR3 length: 15
clone size: NA
J gene: TRBJ1-6
D gene: NA
CDR3 DNA: TGTGCCTGGAGTGTAACGACCGGGGGAAACTCACCCCTCCACTTT
CDR3 protein: CAWSVTTGGNSPLHF

V gene: TRBV6-5
CDR3 length: 13
clone size: NA
J gene: TRBJ2-7
D gene: TRBD1
CDR3 DNA: TGTGCCAGCAGCCGGGGAAGGGGGCTCGAGCAGTACTTC
CDR3 protein: CASSRGRGLEQYF

V gene: TRBV5-4
CDR3 length: 17
clone size: NA
J gene: TRBJ2-7
D gene: TRBD2
CDR3 DNA: TGTGCCAGCAGCGCAGACGGGCTAGCGGGTTTCTCCTACGAGCAGTACTTC
CDR3 protein: CASSADGLAGFSYEQYF

V gene: TRBV6-5
CDR3 length: 14
clone size: NA
J gene: TRBJ2-1
D gene: NA
CDR3 DNA: TGTGCCAGCAGTTACTCGACCCGAAACAATGAGCAGTTCTTC
CDR3 protein: CASSYSTRNNEQFF

V gene: TRBV6-8
CDR3 length: 14
clone size: NA
J gene: TRBJ1-3
D gene: NA
CDR3 DNA: TGTGCCAGCAGTTCCCAAAAGGGGGGTAACACCATATATTTT
CDR3 protein: CASSSQKGGNTIYF

V gene: TRBV19
CDR3 length: 16
clone size: NA
J gene: TRBJ1-5
D gene: NA
CDR3 DNA: TGTGCCAGTAGTACGATTACAGGGACGGGCCATCAGCCCCAGCATTTT
CDR3 protein: CASSTITGTGHQPQHF